The 10 T cell receptor beta chains presented below share a single source sample, sequenced in a study of T cell repertoires in cytomegalovirus infection. TCRdb analysed the reads with MiXCR anew, one entry per CDR3 protein. The sample carries about 310,000 distinct CDR3 sequences, about a sixth recorded once. Sequencing used PBMCs. The receptors here all came from a human donor in good health (CMV status not recorded). Some clones in this sample may be carry-over from other donors' samples.

This chain links TRBV2 with TRBJ1-5, with TRBD1 matching over 7 bases. Unmatched junction bases numbered 11, after V lost 6 bases and J lost 6 bases. Looked up from germline, CDR1 is SNHLY and CDR2 is FYNNEI. This CDR3 is built from 15 residues. The CDR3 coding sequence is TGTGCCAGCAGCGCGGACAGGCATCAGGGTCAGCCCCAGCATTTT. Translation gives CASSADRHQGQPQHF.

This clonotype was picked up many times. The CDR3 protein is CSASEWGGGGLNQPQHF. The CDR3, as DNA: TGCAGTGCTAGTGAGTGGGGAGGAGGGGGCCTCAATCAGCCCCAGCATTTT. The chain recombines TRBV20-1 with TRBJ1-5, with 7 bases lining up with TRBD1. The CDR3 is made up of 17 amino acids. CDR1 and CDR2 from the germline V gene are DFQATT and SNEGSKA (reference sequence). The junction had 14 bases not matched to a gene; V was cut back by 3 bases and J by 3 bases.

This clonotype was observed at least ten times. The chain combines TRBV10-3 with TRBJ2-6; 8 positions match TRBD1. Germline V gene lookup returns CDR1 ENHRY and CDR2 SYGVKD. J gave up 2 bases and V 4 bases, and 4 bases lay outside the gene matches. The CDR3 sequence is 16 residues long. The CDR3 DNA reads TGTGCCATCAGTGCCTCGGACAGGGCTGGGGCCAACGTCCTGACTTTC. Its protein product is CAISASDRAGANVLTF.

This clonotype was recorded at least ten times. The rearrangement uses TRBV28 and TRBJ2-2; 7 bases are shared with TRBD1. Trimming at V came to 9 bases and at J to 6 bases, leaving 13 bases not matched to a gene. The CDR3 has 15 residues. CDR1 and CDR2 (germline): MDHEN, SYDVKM. CDR3 nucleotides: TGTGCCAGTCGGACCTACGCCGACAGGGCCGGGGAGCTGTTTTTT. Its translation is CASRTYADRAGELFF.

This clonotype appeared many times. The V call is TRBV7-2, the J call TRBJ2-5; D possibly uses TRBD1 or TRBD2 (5 bases each). With 5 bases removed from V and 4 bases from J, the gap between germline ends came to 23 bases. Looked up from germline, CDR1 is SGHTA and CDR2 is FQGNSA. This CDR3 contains 17 residues. The CDR3 DNA is TGTGCCAGCAGCCTCGCCCCATCGACAGTCCGGGGAGAGACCCAGTACTTC. Protein: CASSLAPSTVRGETQYF. Full variable domain (missing parts from reference TRBV7-2 and TRBJ2-5): GAGVSQSPSNKVTEKGKDVELRCDPISGHTALYWYRQSLGQGLEFLIYFQGNSAPDKSGLPSDRFSAERTGGSVSTLTIQRTQQEDSAVYLCASSLAPSTVRGETQYFGPGTRLLVL.

This clonotype has ten or more counts. The rearrangement links TRBV7-9 to TRBJ2-3, with 10 positions matching TRBD2. V lost 0 bases to trimming and J lost 5 bases; unmatched junction nucleotides: 8. In germline, CDR1 is SEHNR, CDR2 FQNEAQ (reference sequence). The CDR3 is 17 amino acids. The DNA of the CDR3 is TGTGCCAGCAGCTTAGCTCCCCTAGCGGGGGATCGAGATACGCAGTATTTT. This gives the protein CASSLAPLAGDRDTQYF.

The gene calls are TRBV15 and TRBJ1-6; D might be TRBD1 (6 bases). This CDR3 has 15 residues. The V gene lost 2 bases and the J gene lost 10 bases, with 15 bases spanning the gap. The V gene's germline CDR1 is LNHNV and CDR2 YYDKDF (reference sequence). The CDR3 loop is CATSRSGGGGSPLHF. The DNA of the CDR3 is TGTGCCACCAGCAGATCCGGAGGAGGGGGGTCACCCCTCCACTTT.

This clonotype has just a few counts. J is TRBJ2-7 and V is TRBV20-1; D gene unclear. This CDR3 contains 16 residues. From germline, CDR1 is DFQATT and CDR2 SNEGSKA (reference sequence). V was shortened by 0 bases and J by 3 bases, with 18 bases between the two germline ends. The CDR3 loop is CSARDRSLPLFYEQYF. The CDR3 nucleotides read TGCAGTGCTAGAGATCGATCCTTACCTCTATTCTACGAGCAGTACTTC.

V gene TRBV4-3 combines with J gene TRBJ1-4; 7 nucleotides agree with TRBD1. CDR1 and CDR2 from the germline V gene are LGHNA and YSLEER. V shed 1 base, J shed 0 bases, and the junction held 8 bases outside the gene matches. The CDR3 contains 18 residues. The DNA of the CDR3 is TGCGCCAGCAGCCAAGTCGTAAAGGGGGCAGCAACTAATGAAAAACTGTTTTTT. The encoded protein is CASSQVVKGAATNEKLFF.

This chain uses TRBV2 with TRBJ1-5, with 12 bases lining up with TRBD1. Germline loops: CDR1 SNHLY, CDR2 FYNNEI. V shed 6 bases, J shed 5 bases, and the junction held 5 bases outside the gene matches. This CDR3 is built from 15 residues. The CDR3 DNA reads TGTGCCAGCAGCTCGGGACAGGGGGCACATCAGCCCCAGCATTTT. It codes for CASSSGQGAHQPQHF.